The TCR beta chain described here comes from a study of OX40 agonist ivuxolimab in advanced cancers. The germline V gene encodes CDR1 MRHNA and CDR2 SNTAGT. The germline V and J ends were trimmed by 2 bases and 5 bases, with 12 bases remaining between them. The length of the CDR3 is 14 residues. General observations from the study: Relative to CD4+ cells, CD8+ T cells on average had more expanded clones.

With regard to this clone: Its antigen remains unidentified.

Measured with immunoSEQ multiplex PCR; TCRdb has only the in-frame clones, and not every one. The sample shows tens of thousands of clones, 91% of them seen only once. Sample: CD4+ or CD8+ T cells sorted from blood, taken in a trial of the OX40 agonist ivuxolimab. This chain uses TRBV6-4 with TRBJ1-1; possible D gene TRBD1, 5 bases. This sequence originates from an adult with an advanced solid tumor such as melanoma, head and neck, liver or kidney cancer. CDR3 coding DNA: TGTGCCAGCAGTGACGAGCCGCAGGGAACTGAAGCTTTCTTT. Protein product: CASSDEPQGTEAFF.